The 3 T cell receptor beta chains presented below share a single source sample, sequenced in a study of radiation and T cells in renal cell carcinoma. TCRdb keeps only in-frame clones here, not all; method: immunoSEQ multiplex PCR. This sample carries some 150,000 clones, over 80% of them seen once, and the ten largest clones take 13%. The time point denotes: blood 2 weeks post-SBRT. This sample's treatment: 15 Gy SBRT to primary tumor, nephrectomy 4 weeks later. Sequenced here: blood, sampled from a patient whose treatment included radiotherapy and nephrectomy. These receptor sequences come from a woman between 50 and 59 years old with renal cell carcinoma.

This clone appeared a single time. This chain joins TRBV28 and TRBJ1-6; possibly TRBD1 for D (6 bases). The CDR3 is made up of 15 amino acids. Germline V gene data show CDR1 as MDHEN and CDR2 as SYDVKM. V lost 4 bases and J lost 4, with 11 bases in between. The CDR3 reads CASSSTGTYNSPLHF. DNA of the CDR3: TGTGCCAGCAGTTCCACAGGGACTTATAATTCACCCCTCCACTTT.

This chain joins TRBV7-9 and TRBJ1-1; the D gene is possibly TRBD1 (5 bases). The CDR3 covers 15 residues. Germline V CDR1 and CDR2: SEHNR, FQNEAQ (reference sequence). The V end lost 0 bases, the J end lost 2 bases, and 10 bases lay between the germline ends. The CDR3 nucleotides read TGTGCCAGCAGCTTAGCACATCAGGGCAACACTGAAGCTTTCTTT. The encoded protein is CASSLAHQGNTEAFF. The entire variable domain, with the rest obtained from reference TRBV7-9 and TRBJ1-1, is as follows: DTGVSQNPRHKITKRGQNVTFRCDPISEHNRLYWYRQTLGQGPEFLTYFQNEAQLEKSRLLSDRFSAERPKGSFSTLEIQRTEQGDSAMYLCASSLAHQGNTEAFFGQGTRLTVV.

The chain employs TRBV11-2 and TRBJ2-7, with D possibly called TRBD1 or TRBD2 (5 bases each). The CDR3 loop spans 12 amino acids. The germline V gene has CDR1 SGHAT and CDR2 FQNNGV. The ends were cut back, 5 bases at V and 4 bases at J, with 9 bases in the middle. As DNA, the CDR3 is TGTGCCAGCAGCCTGGGGGTTTACGAGCAGTACTTC. It translates to CASSLGVYEQYF.